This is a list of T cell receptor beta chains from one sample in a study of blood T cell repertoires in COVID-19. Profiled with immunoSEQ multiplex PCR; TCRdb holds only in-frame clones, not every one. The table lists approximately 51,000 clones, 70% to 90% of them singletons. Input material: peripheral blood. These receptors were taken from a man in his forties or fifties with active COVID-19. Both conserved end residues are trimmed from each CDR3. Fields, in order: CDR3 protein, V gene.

ATSPEGPNREHPYEQY,TRBV15
ASSQDWRGGGEKLF,TRBV4-2
AWSQTGAGELF,TRBV30
ASSQPGTRVYNEQF,TRBV28
ASRTDRNGGYT,TRBV19
ASSLGQLRGEQY,TRBV3-1/TRBV3-2
ASLRQGLDGYT,TRBV6-5
ASSLARRILGTDTQY,TRBV7-9
ASSKDRENYEQY,TRBV19
ASSDGGRGPSEQF,TRBV2
ASNPHTSSTQY,TRBV28
ASRPFNIEGYT,TRBV27
ASSYSMAGTYGYT,TRBV6-5
ASSLTTGHTNYGYT,TRBV11-2
ASSLTGQLYQPQH,TRBV27
SMGLAGVGEQF,TRBV29-1
ASSILPGQPNQPQH,TRBV19
ASSIRSGTSTDTQY,TRBV19
ASRLAGGPGEQF,TRBV5-4
ASSLLAGGTDTQY,TRBV5-1
ASSFSLSYEQY,TRBV27
ASSPLGSGGNEQF,TRBV18
ASSIAGNSYNEQF,TRBV27
ASSQDKDSVYGSPNTGELF,TRBV4-1
ASSSSRLRLTTGNEQF,TRBV5-6
ASSLLGGLSTEAF,TRBV28
ASSPDRPQLYGYT,TRBV27
ASSLRGLQGAGYGYT,TRBV27
ASSPVNRASGNTIY,TRBV18
ASSLGLAVYNEQF,TRBV5-4
ATSGIRGESTEAF,TRBV15
ATSELAGEQF,TRBV24-1
AISDSGNQPQH,TRBV10-3
ASSPRLARTHEQY,TRBV6-9
ASSRTSRSYEQY,TRBV19
ASSLDSASGSQY,TRBV11-3
ASSFAGGYGDTQY,TRBV7-8
ASSQEARYNQPQH,TRBV4-1
ASSQVIAGGSYEQY,TRBV4-1
ASSLDFTGGHEQY,TRBV7-6
ASSQRRILDSTTDTQY,TRBV4-1
ASSSTSEPGNEQF,TRBV6-6
ASSTSDSPHTEAF,TRBV21-1
ASSGQGGSYT,TRBV6-1
ASSRSGRLEEQY,TRBV6-5
ACPGQGERNEQF,TRBV30
ASSLITPRYWPPIHQPQH,TRBV5-8
ASSLGGRTYNEQF,TRBV28
ASSVGRLNTGELF,TRBV9
ASSLEGKAGNTIY,TRBV7-6
ASSEAGTGGNEQF,TRBV6-1
ASSRGDLNTGELF,TRBV3-1/TRBV3-2
SVLISGRYNEQF,TRBV29-1
ASSGGQGDLPQH,TRBV4-1
ATSYQGPSNQPQH,TRBV15
ASSHRVQGDTQY,TRBV6-5